These T cell receptor beta chains were read from a single sample in a study of T cell repertoires in cytomegalovirus infection. TCRdb reprocessed the reads with MiXCR, giving one entry per CDR3 protein. The sample consists of 150,000 to 200,000 distinct CDR3 sequences, over 25% of them appearing once. Sample: PBMCs. These receptors all stem from a human donor in good health (CMV status not recorded). Some clones in this sample may be carry-over from other donors' samples. CDR3s include the opening cysteine and the closing phenylalanine or tryptophan. A D gene is named only where the DNA matches it firmly. Clone sizes are given selectively: once, few, many, or a class where the clone is expanded.

d_gene,v_gene,j_gene,abundance,CDR3nt,CDR3aa
TRBD1,TRBV2,TRBJ1-1,few,TGTGCCAGCAGCAGGGGGATAAACACTGAAGCTTTCTTT,CASSRGINTEAFF
-,TRBV11-3,TRBJ2-3,once,TGTTCCAGCAGCCTGACTATTCTCACAGATACGCAGTATTTT,CSSSLTILTDTQYF
TRBD1,TRBV20-1,TRBJ1-5,many,TGCAGTGCTAGAGAGATAGGACAGGGGGCAGCTCAGCCCCAGCATTTT,CSAREIGQGAAQPQHF
-,TRBV5-4,TRBJ1-2,-,TGTGCCAGCAGCCGTTACTCGGGACGCCGGGGGTATGGCTACACCTTC,CASSRYSGRRGYGYTF
-,TRBV7-2,TRBJ2-5,-,TGTGCCAGCAGCTTATGGGACATACTATACCAAGAGACCCAGTACTTC,CASSLWDILYQETQYF
-,TRBV7-6,TRBJ1-1,many,TGTGCCAGCAGCTTAGGGGGGGAGAGCACTGAAGCTTTCTTT,CASSLGGESTEAFF
TRBD2,TRBV10-3,TRBJ2-1,few,TGTGCCATCAGCCCGGGACTAGCGTCGGGTGAGCAGTTCTTC,CAISPGLASGEQFF
-,TRBV7-8,TRBJ2-3,many,TGTGCCAGCAGCTCTCCGGAGGGGGGGAATACGCAGTATTTT,CASSSPEGGNTQYF
-,TRBV7-2,TRBJ1-4,many,TGTGCCAGCAGCTTAGAATACCGGGACTCGTGGATTTCAACTAATGAAAAACTGTTTTTT,CASSLEYRDSWISTNEKLFF
-,TRBV7-8,TRBJ2-7,-,TGTGCCAGCAGCTTCCCCCCGGGACCCTACTACGAGCAGTACTTC,CASSFPPGPYYEQYF
-,TRBV20-1,TRBJ2-1,few,TGCAGTGCCTATCCCGTCGGAAGAGTCTCCTACAATGAGCAGTTCTTC,CSAYPVGRVSYNEQFF
-,TRBV11-2,TRBJ1-1,many,TGTGCCAGCAGCTTACAGGCGTTAAACACTGAAGCTTTCTTT,CASSLQALNTEAFF
-,TRBV14,TRBJ1-3,-,TGTGCCAGCAGCCAAGGGGCCCAACCTGGAAACACCATATATTTT,CASSQGAQPGNTIYF
-,TRBV6-1,TRBJ2-7,few,TGTGCCAGCCAACGGTCAGAAGCATACGAGCAGTACTTC,CASQRSEAYEQYF
TRBD2,TRBV5-1,TRBJ2-3,few,TGCGCCAGCAGCTTGGAGAGCGGGGACACAGATACGCAGTATTTT,CASSLESGDTDTQYF
-,TRBV9,TRBJ1-1,once,TGTGCCAGCAGCGTAATAGCGACGATGACTGAAGCTTTCTTT,CASSVIATMTEAFF
-,TRBV2,TRBJ2-5,-,TGTGCCAGCAGTGGCAGTCGGCAAGAGACCCAGTACTTC,CASSGSRQETQYF
-,TRBV12-5,TRBJ2-1,few,TGTGCTAGTGGTCCCTCCTTGAGGTTATCCGCGTTCTTC,CASGPSLRLSAFF
-,TRBV19,TRBJ1-4,few,TGTGCCAGTAGTAGAGGCGGGACAACAGAGGAAAAACTGTTTTTT,CASSRGGTTEEKLFF
-,TRBV18,TRBJ2-2,-,TGTGCCAGCTCACCGCCCTCAGGGAACACCGGGGAGCTGTTTTTT,CASSPPSGNTGELFF
-,TRBV7-3,TRBJ2-3,few,TGTGCCAGCAGCTTAACCCGACCCCCAGATACGCAGTATTTT,CASSLTRPPDTQYF
-,TRBV12-3/TRBV12-4,TRBJ2-7,many,TGTGCCAGCAGTTTATCTGATCTGCGGGGGCTCCTCTCCTACGAGCAGTACTTC,CASSLSDLRGLLSYEQYF
-,TRBV7-3,TRBJ2-2,-,TGTGCCAGCAGTCTATCGTGGGATCGGGCCGGGGAGCTGTTTTTT,CASSLSWDRAGELFF
-,TRBV29-1,TRBJ2-1,-,TGCACCATATCAGGGACCTACAATGAGCAGTTCTTC,CTISGTYNEQFF
TRBD2,TRBV7-8,TRBJ2-1,-,TGTGCCAGCAGCTTAATCGGGGGGATCTACAATGAGCAGTTCTTC,CASSLIGGIYNEQFF